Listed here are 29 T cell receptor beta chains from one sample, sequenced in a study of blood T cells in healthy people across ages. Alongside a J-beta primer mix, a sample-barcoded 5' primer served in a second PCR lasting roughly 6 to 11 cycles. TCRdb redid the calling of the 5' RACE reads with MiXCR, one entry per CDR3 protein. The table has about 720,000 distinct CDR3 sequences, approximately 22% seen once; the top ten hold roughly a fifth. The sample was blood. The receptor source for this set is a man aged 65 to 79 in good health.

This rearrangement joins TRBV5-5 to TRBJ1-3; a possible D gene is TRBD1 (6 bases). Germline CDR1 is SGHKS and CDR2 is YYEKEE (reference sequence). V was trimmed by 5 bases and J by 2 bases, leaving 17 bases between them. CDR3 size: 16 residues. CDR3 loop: CASSFQAGDPGNTIYF. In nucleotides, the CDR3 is TGTGCCAGCAGTTTTCAAGCAGGGGACCCTGGAAACACCATATATTTT. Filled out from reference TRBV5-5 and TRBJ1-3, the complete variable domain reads DAGVTQSPTHLIKTRGQQVTLRCSPISGHKSVSWYQQVLGQGPQFIFQYYEKEERGRGNFPDRFSARQFPNYSSELNVNALLLGDSALYLCASSFQAGDPGNTIYFGEGSWLTVV.

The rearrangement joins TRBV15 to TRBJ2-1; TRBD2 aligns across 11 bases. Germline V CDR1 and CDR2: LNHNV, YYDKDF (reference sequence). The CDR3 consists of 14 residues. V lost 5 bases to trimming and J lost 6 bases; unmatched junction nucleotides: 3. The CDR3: CATSWGTSGNEQFF. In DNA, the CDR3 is TGTGCCACCAGCTGGGGGACTAGCGGCAATGAGCAGTTCTTC.

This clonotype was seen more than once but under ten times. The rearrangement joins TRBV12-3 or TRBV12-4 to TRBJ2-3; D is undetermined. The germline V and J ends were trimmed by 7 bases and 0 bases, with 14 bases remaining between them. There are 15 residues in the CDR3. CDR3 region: CASTSHMGSTDTQYF. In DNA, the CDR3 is TGTGCCAGCACCTCCCATATGGGTAGCACAGATACGCAGTATTTT.

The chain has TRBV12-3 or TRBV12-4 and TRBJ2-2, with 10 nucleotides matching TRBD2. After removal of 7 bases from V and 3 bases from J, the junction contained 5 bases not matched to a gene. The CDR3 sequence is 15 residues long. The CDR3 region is CASILAGVHTGELFF. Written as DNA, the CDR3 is TGTGCCAGCATCCTAGCGGGAGTTCACACCGGGGAGCTGTTTTTT.

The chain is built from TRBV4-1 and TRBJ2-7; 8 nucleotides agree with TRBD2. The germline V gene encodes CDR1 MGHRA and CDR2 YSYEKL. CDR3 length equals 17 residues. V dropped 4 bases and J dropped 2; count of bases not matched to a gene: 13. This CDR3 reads CASSLLLGLAGTYEQYF. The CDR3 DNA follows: TGCGCCAGCAGCCTACTCCTTGGACTAGCTGGGACCTACGAGCAGTACTTC.

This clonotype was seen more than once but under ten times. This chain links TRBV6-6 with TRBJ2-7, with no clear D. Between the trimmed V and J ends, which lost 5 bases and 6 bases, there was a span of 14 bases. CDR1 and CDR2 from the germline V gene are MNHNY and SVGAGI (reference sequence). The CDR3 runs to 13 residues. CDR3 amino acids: CASSTRERGEQYV. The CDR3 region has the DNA TGTGCCAGCAGTACGCGAGAGAGAGGCGAGCAGTACGTC.

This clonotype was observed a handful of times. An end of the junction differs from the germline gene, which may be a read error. The CDR3 reads CASSYESGSTDTRYF. As DNA, the CDR3 is TGTGCCAGCAGTTACGAGAGCGGAAGCACAGATACGCGGTATTTT. This rearrangement joins TRBV6-5 to TRBJ2-3; a possible D gene is TRBD2 (5 bases). Germline V gene lookup returns CDR1 MNHEY and CDR2 SVGAGI. The CDR3 has 15 amino acids.

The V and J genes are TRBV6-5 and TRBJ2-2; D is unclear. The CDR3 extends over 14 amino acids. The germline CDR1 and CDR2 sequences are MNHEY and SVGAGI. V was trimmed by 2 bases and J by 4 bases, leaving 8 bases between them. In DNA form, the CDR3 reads TGTGCCAGCAGTTACGGCAGAAGCACCGGGGAGCTGTTTTTT. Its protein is CASSYGRSTGELFF.

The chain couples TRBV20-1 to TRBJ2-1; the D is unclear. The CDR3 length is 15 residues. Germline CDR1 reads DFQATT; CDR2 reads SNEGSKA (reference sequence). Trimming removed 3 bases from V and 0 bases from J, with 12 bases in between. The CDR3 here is CSARFQSSSYNEQFF. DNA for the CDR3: TGCAGTGCTAGGTTCCAATCGAGCTCCTACAATGAGCAGTTCTTC.

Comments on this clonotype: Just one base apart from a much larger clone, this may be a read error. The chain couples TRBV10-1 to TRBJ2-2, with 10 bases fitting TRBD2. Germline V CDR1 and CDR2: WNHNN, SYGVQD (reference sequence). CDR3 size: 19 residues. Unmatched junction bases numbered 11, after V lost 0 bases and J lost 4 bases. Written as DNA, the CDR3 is TGCGCCAGCAGTGAGTCGTTGCTAGCGGGGGCCTCGAGCACCGGGGAGCTGTTTTTT. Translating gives CASSESLLAGASSTGELFF.

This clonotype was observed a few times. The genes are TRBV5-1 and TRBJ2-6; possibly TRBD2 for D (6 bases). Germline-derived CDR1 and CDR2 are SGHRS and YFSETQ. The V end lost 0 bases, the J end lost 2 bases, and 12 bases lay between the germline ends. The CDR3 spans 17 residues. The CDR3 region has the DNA TGCGCCAGCAGCTTGGAAGGAGGGGTTGCTGGGGCCAACGTCCTGACTTTC. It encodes CASSLEGGVAGANVLTF. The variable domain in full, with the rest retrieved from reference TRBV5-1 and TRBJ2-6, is KAGVTQTPRYLIKTRGQQVTLSCSPISGHRSVSWYQQTPGQGLQFLFEYFSETQRNKGNFPGRFSGRQFSNSRSEMNVSTLELGDSALYLCASSLEGGVAGANVLTFGAGSRLTVL.

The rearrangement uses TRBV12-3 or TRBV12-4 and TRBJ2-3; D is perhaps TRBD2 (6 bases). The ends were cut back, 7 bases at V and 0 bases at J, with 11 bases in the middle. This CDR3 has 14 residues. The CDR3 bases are TGTGCCAGCACCCCTAGCGTCAGCACAGATACGCAGTATTTT. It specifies CASTPSVSTDTQYF.

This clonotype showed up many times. The CDR3 coding sequence is TGTGCCAGCAGTTTAGCTCACCTCTATGGCTACACCTTC. It yields the protein CASSLAHLYGYTF. V usage is TRBV12-3 or TRBV12-4 and J usage is TRBJ1-2; D not resolved. V lost 0 bases to trimming and J lost 4 bases, with 6 bases between them. The CDR3 contains 13 residues.

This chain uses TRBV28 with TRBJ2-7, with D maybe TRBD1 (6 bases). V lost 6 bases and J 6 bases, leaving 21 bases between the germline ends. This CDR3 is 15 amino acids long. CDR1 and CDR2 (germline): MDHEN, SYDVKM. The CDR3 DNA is TGTGCCAGCAGGAAAAAAACAGGGATGTATGCCGAGCAGTACTTC. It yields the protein CASRKKTGMYAEQYF.

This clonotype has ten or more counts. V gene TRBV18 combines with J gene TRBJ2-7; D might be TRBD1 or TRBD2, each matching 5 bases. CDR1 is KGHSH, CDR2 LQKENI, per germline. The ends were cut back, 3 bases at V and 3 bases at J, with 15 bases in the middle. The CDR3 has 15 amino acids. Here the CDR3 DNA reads TGTGCCAGCTCACCGCAACCGGGGCCGGTCTACGAGCAGTACTTC. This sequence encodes CASSPQPGPVYEQYF.

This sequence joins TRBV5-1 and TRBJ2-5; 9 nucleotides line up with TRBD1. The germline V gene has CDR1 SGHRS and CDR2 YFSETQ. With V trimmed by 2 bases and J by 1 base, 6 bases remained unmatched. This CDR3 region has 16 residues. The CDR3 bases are TGCGCCAGCAGCTTCGCCGGGACAGGGCTCCAAGAGACCCAGTACTTC. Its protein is CASSFAGTGLQETQYF. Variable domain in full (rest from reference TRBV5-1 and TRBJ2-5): KAGVTQTPRYLIKTRGQQVTLSCSPISGHRSVSWYQQTPGQGLQFLFEYFSETQRNKGNFPGRFSGRQFSNSRSEMNVSTLELGDSALYLCASSFAGTGLQETQYFGPGTRLLVL.

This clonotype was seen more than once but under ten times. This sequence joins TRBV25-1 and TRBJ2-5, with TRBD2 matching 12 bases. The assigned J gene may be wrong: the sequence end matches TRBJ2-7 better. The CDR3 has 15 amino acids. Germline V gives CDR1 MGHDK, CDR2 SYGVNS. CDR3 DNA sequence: TGTGCCAGCAGACCCGGACTAGCGGGGACCTACGAGCAGTACTTC. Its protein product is CASRPGLAGTYEQYF.

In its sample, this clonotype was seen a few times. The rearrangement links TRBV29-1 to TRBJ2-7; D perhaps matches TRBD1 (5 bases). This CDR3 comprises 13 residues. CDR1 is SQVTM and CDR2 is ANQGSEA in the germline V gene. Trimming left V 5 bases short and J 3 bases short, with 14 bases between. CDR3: CSVLCWGIYEQYV. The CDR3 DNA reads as TGCAGCGTTCTTTGCTGGGGCATCTACGAGCAGTACGTC.

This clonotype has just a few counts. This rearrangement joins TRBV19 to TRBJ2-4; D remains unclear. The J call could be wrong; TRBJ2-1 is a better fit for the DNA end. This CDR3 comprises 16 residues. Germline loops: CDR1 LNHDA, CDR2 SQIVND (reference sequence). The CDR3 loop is CASSIVVLGSYNEQFF. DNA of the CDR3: TGTGCCAGTAGTATTGTAGTCCTGGGGTCCTACAATGAGCAGTTCTTC.

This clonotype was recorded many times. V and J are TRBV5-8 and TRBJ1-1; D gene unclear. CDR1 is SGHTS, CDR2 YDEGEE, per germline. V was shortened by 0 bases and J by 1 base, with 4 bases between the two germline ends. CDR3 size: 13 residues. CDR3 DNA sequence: TGTGCCAGCAGCTTGGACCCGAACACTGAAGCTTTCTTT. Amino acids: CASSLDPNTEAFF.

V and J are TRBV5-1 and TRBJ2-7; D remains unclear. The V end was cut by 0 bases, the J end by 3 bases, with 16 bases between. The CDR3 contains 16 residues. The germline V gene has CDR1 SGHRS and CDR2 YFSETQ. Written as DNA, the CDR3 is TGCGCCAGCAGCTTGGACGAGGTTAGTAAGAACTACGAGCAGTACTTC. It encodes CASSLDEVSKNYEQYF.

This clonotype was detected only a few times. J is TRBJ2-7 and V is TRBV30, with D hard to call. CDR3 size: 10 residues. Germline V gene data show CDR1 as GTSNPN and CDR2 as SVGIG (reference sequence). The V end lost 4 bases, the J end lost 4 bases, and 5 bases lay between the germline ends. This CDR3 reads CAWNPYEQYV. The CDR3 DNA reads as TGTGCCTGGAACCCTTACGAGCAGTACGTC.

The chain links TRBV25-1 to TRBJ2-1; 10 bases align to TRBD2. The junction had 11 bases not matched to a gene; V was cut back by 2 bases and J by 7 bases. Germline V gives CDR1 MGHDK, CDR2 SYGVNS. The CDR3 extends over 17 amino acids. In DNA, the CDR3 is TGTGCCAGCAGTGAAAACCCCCGACTAGCGGGTAGGAATGAGCAGTTCTTC. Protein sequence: CASSENPRLAGRNEQFF.

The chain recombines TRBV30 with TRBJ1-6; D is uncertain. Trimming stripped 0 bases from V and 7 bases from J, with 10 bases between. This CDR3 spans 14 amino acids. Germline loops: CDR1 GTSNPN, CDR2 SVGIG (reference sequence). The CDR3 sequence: CAWSVGQENSPLHF. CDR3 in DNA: TGTGCCTGGAGTGTAGGGCAGGAGAATTCACCCCTCCACTTT.

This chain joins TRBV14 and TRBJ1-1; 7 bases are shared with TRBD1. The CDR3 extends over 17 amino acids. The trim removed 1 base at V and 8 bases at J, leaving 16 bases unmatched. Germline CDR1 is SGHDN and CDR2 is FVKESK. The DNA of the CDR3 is TGTGCCAGCAGCCAAGGGTCGGCAGGGGGGAGGTTTTTGGAAGCTTTCTTT. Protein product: CASSQGSAGGRFLEAFF.

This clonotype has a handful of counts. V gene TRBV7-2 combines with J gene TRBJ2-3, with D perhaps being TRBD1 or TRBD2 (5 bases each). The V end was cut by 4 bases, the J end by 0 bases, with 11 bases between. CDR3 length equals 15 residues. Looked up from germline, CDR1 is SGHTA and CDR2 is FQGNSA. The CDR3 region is CASSSGPTSTDTQYF. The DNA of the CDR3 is TGTGCCAGCAGCTCGGGACCGACCAGCACAGATACGCAGTATTTT. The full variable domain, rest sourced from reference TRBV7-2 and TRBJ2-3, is GAGVSQSPSNKVTEKGKDVELRCDPISGHTALYWYRQSLGQGLEFLIYFQGNSAPDKSGLPSDRFSAERTGGSVSTLTIQRTQQEDSAVYLCASSSGPTSTDTQYFGPGTRLTVL.

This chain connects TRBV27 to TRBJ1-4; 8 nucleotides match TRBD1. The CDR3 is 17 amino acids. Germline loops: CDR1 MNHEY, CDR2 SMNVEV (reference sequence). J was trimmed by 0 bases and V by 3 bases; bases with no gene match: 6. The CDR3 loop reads CASSFVRGLATNEKLFF. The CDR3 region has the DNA TGTGCCAGCAGTTTTGTCAGGGGGCTGGCAACTAATGAAAAACTGTTTTTT.

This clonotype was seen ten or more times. In DNA, the CDR3 is TGCGCCAGCAGCTTGGTTTGGGGCTACAATGAGCAGTTCTTC. Translated: CASSLVWGYNEQFF. This chain links TRBV5-1 with TRBJ2-1; no reliable D call. This CDR3 has 14 amino acids. Between the trimmed V and J ends, which lost 0 bases and 3 bases, there was a span of 7 bases. Germline-derived CDR1 and CDR2 are SGHRS and YFSETQ. Full variable domain (rest looked up from reference TRBV5-1 and TRBJ2-1): KAGVTQTPRYLIKTRGQQVTLSCSPISGHRSVSWYQQTPGQGLQFLFEYFSETQRNKGNFPGRFSGRQFSNSRSEMNVSTLELGDSALYLCASSLVWGYNEQFFGPGTRLTVL.

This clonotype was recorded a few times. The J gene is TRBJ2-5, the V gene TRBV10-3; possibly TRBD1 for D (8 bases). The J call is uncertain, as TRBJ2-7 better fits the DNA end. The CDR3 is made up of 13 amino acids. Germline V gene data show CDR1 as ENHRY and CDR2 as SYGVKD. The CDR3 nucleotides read TGTGCCATCAGTTCTACAGGGGGGGGCGAGCAGTACTTC. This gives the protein CAISSTGGGEQYF.